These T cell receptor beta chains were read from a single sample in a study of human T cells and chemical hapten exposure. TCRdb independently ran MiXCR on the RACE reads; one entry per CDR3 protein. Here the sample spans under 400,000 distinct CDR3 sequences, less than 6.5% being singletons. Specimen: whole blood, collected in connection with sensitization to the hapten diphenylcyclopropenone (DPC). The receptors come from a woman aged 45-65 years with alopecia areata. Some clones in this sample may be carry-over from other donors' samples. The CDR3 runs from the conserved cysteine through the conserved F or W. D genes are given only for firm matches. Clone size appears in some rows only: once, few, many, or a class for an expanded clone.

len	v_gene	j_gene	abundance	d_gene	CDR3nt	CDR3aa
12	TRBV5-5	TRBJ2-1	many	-	TGTGCCAGCAGGGAGACCTACAATGAGCAGTTCTTC	CASRETYNEQFF
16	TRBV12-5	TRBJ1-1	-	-	TGTGCTAGTGGTTTGGCGGGGGGCTCCCCTGGGGCTGAAGCTTTCTTT	CASGLAGGSPGAEAFF
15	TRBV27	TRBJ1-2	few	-	TGTGCCAGCAGTTTAGAATCAGGGAATAACTATGGCTACACCTTC	CASSLESGNNYGYTF
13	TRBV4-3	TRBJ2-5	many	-	TGCGCCAGCAGCCGCGGACGTCAAGAGACCCAGTACTTC	CASSRGRQETQYF
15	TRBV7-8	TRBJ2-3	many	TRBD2	TGTGCCAGCAGCATGGGACTAGCAATTCGGGATACGCAGTATTTT	CASSMGLAIRDTQYF
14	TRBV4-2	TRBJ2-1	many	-	TGTGCCAGCAGCCAAGGTGACAGAGACAATGAGCAGTTCTTC	CASSQGDRDNEQFF
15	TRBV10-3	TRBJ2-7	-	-	TGTGCCATCAGCCTCCGACAGGAGCCGGCCTACGAGCAGTACTTC	CAISLRQEPAYEQYF
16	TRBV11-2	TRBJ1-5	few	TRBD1	TGTGCCAGCAGCGTAACATCCGGGACAGCTAATCAGCCCCAGCATTTT	CASSVTSGTANQPQHF
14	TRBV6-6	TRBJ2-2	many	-	TGTGCCAGCAGTTACCCGGAGTTACCCGGGGAGCTGTTTTTT	CASSYPELPGELFF
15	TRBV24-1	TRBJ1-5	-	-	TGTGCCACCAGCGACGGCGGGGGCCACAATCAGCCCCAGCATTTT	CATSDGGGHNQPQHF
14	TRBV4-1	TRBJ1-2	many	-	TGCGCCAGCAGCCAAGATCCAGGGAACTATGGCTACACCTTC	CASSQDPGNYGYTF
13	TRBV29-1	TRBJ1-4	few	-	TGCAGCGTTGAGGGCCGTGGCCAAAAAAAACTGTTTTTT	CSVEGRGQKKLFF
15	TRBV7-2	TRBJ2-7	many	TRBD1	TGTGCCAGCAGCTTGGTAGGGGGCCGAACCTACGAGCAGTACTTC	CASSLVGGRTYEQYF
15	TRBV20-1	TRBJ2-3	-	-	TGCAGTGCTAGAGATGGGGGGAGCCCTGCAGATACGCAGTATTTT	CSARDGGSPADTQYF